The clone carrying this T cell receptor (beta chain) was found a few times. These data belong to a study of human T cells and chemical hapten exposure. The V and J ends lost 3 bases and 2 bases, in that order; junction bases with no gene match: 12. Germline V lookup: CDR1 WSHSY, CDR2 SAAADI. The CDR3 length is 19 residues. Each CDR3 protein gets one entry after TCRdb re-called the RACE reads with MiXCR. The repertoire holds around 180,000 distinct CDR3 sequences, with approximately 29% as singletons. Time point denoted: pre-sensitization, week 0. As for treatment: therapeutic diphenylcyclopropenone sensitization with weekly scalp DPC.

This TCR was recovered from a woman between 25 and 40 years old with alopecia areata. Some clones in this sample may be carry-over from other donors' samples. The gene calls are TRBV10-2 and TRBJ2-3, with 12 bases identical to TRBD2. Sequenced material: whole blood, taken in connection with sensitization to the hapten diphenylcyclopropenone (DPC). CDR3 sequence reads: CASSESSIGLAGTTDTQYF. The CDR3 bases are TGCGCCAGCAGTGAATCCTCAATCGGACTAGCGGGAACCACAGATACGCAGTATTTT.